These 20 T cell receptor beta chains share one sample of origin, sequenced in a study of neurological immune-mediated disorders. The time point here: longitudinal time-point 2. TCRdb re-derived calls from the 5' RACE reads in MiXCR, one entry per CDR3 protein. The sample contains 65,000 to 85,000 distinct CDR3 sequences, almost 6% of which appear only once. The sample comprised PBMCs. These TCRs come from a woman aged 60-75 years with multiple sclerosis.

This clonotype was picked up many times. This chain links TRBV11-2 with TRBJ1-3, with 8 bases identical to TRBD1. The germline V gene has CDR1 SGHAT and CDR2 FQNNGV. V was pared by 5 bases and J by 2 bases, with 8 bases of the junction left unmatched. The CDR3 length is 16 residues. DNA for the CDR3: TGTGCCAGCAGCATTAGCCAGGGGGCCACTGGAAACACCATATATTTT. Translation: CASSISQGATGNTIYF.

This clonotype was recorded at least ten times. The chain joins TRBV7-6 to TRBJ2-1; 11 bases align to TRBD1. Germline V gives CDR1 SGHVS, CDR2 FNYEAQ. V trimming: 8 bases; J trimming: 7 bases; junction bases outside the gene matches: 7. The CDR3 length is 14 residues. CDR3 nucleotide sequence: TGTGCCAGCTCCTTCGGGACAGGGGGGAATGAGCAGTTCTTC. Amino acid sequence: CASSFGTGGNEQFF.

The sample holds many counts of this clonotype. The chain couples TRBV5-1 to TRBJ2-3, with D tentatively TRBD2 (6 bases). V dropped 7 bases and J dropped 2 bases, with 14 bases sitting between them. The CDR3 sequence is 14 residues long. Germline V lookup: CDR1 SGHRS, CDR2 YFSETQ. The CDR3 nucleotides read TGCGCCAGCGTCCGGGACTCACTCACAGATACGCAGTATTTT. It yields the protein CASVRDSLTDTQYF.

Note on this clonotype: A read error is possible here, since a much larger clone lies one base away. CDR3 sequence (DNA): TGTTCCAGCAGCCAGACAGGGGGAAGCACTGAAGCTTTCTTT. It encodes CSSSQTGGSTEAFF. The chain is built from TRBV3-1 and TRBJ1-1, with TRBD1 matching 9 bases. The length of the CDR3 is 14 residues. From germline, CDR1 is LGHDT and CDR2 YNNKEL (reference sequence).

This clonotype was found a few times. V and J are TRBV18 and TRBJ2-7; 7 bases fit TRBD1. Germline V gene data show CDR1 as KGHSH and CDR2 as LQKENI. CDR3 size: 13 residues. The junction had 3 bases not matched to a gene; V was cut back by 5 bases and J by 2 bases. The CDR3 is CASSSGQPYEQYF. CDR3 nucleotide sequence: TGTGCCAGCTCATCGGGACAGCCCTACGAGCAGTACTTC.

Many counts were recorded for this clonotype. The CDR3 nucleotides read TGCGCCAGCAGCTTGGAGGGGAACCCTGGAAACACCATATATTTT. This codes for CASSLEGNPGNTIYF. This rearrangement joins TRBV5-1 to TRBJ1-3; weak D call: TRBD1 (5 bases). The CDR3 has 15 amino acids. The germline CDR1 and CDR2 sequences are SGHRS and YFSETQ. The V gene lost 0 bases and the J gene lost 2 bases, with 9 bases spanning the gap. Variable domain in full (rest from reference TRBV5-1 and TRBJ1-3): KAGVTQTPRYLIKTRGQQVTLSCSPISGHRSVSWYQQTPGQGLQFLFEYFSETQRNKGNFPGRFSGRQFSNSRSEMNVSTLELGDSALYLCASSLEGNPGNTIYFGEGSWLTVV.

This clonotype was recorded a few times. V gene TRBV20-1 combines with J gene TRBJ2-5; TRBD1 matches at 7 bases. The V and J ends lost 6 bases and 2 bases, in that order; junction bases with no gene match: 12. The CDR3 is 15 amino acids. Germline V lookup: CDR1 DFQATT, CDR2 SNEGSKA (reference sequence). CDR3 nucleotide sequence: TGCAGTGCCAACAGCCTGGTGACAGGGCAAGAGACCCAGTACTTC. Encoded protein: CSANSLVTGQETQYF.

The CDR3 sequence: CASSPLGRIMNTEAFF. CDR3 sequence (DNA): TGTGCCAGCAGCCCTTTAGGACGGATCATGAACACTGAAGCTTTCTTT. This chain uses TRBV7-9 with TRBJ1-1; the D is unclear. The CDR3 totals 16 residues. Trimming removed 5 bases from V and 0 bases from J, with 16 bases in between. Germline V lookup: CDR1 SEHNR, CDR2 FQNEAQ (reference sequence).

The sample holds many counts of this clonotype. In DNA, the CDR3 is TGTGCCAGCAGCTTGGGACAGCGGAACACTGAAGCTTTCTTT. It yields the protein CASSLGQRNTEAFF. The rearrangement uses TRBV7-9 and TRBJ1-1, with 7 bases identical to TRBD1. This CDR3 has 14 amino acids. The germline V gene has CDR1 SEHNR and CDR2 FQNEAQ (reference sequence). J gave up 1 base and V 3 bases, and 2 bases lay outside the gene matches. The full variable domain, with the rest looked up from reference TRBV7-9 and TRBJ1-1, is DTGVSQNPRHKITKRGQNVTFRCDPISEHNRLYWYRQTLGQGPEFLTYFQNEAQLEKSRLLSDRFSAERPKGSFSTLEIQRTEQGDSAMYLCASSLGQRNTEAFFGQGTRLTVV.

This clonotype was found many times. The chain has TRBV12-3 or TRBV12-4 and TRBJ2-2, with D hard to call. V lost 5 bases and J lost 5, with 6 bases in between. This CDR3 spans 12 amino acids. The CDR3 region is CASSLLTGELFF. For the CDR3, the DNA is TGTGCCAGCAGTCTCCTTACCGGGGAGCTGTTTTTT.

This clonotype was observed at least ten times. This rearrangement joins TRBV30 to TRBJ2-2; 8 bases are shared with TRBD1. J lost 7 bases, V lost 2 bases, and 9 bases had no gene match. This CDR3 comprises 15 residues. CDR1 is GTSNPN and CDR2 is SVGIG in the germline V gene (reference sequence). The CDR3 loop is CAWSRDRFSIGELFF. The DNA for the CDR3 is TGTGCCTGGAGTAGGGACAGGTTTTCTATCGGGGAGCTGTTTTTT.

This clonotype has a count of ten or more. This sequence joins TRBV7-9 and TRBJ2-5; D perhaps matches TRBD1 (5 bases). The V gene lost 5 bases and the J gene lost 2 bases, with 9 bases spanning the gap. Germline CDR1 reads SEHNR; CDR2 reads FQNEAQ (reference sequence). The CDR3 is 13 amino acids. The chain's CDR3 is CASSQQVQETQYF. CDR3 in DNA: TGTGCCAGCAGCCAACAGGTTCAAGAGACCCAGTACTTC. Based on the CDR3 plus reference TRBV7-9 and TRBJ2-5, the full variable domain is DTGVSQNPRHKITKRGQNVTFRCDPISEHNRLYWYRQTLGQGPEFLTYFQNEAQLEKSRLLSDRFSAERPKGSFSTLEIQRTEQGDSAMYLCASSQQVQETQYFGPGTRLLVL.

The V call is TRBV20-1, the J call TRBJ1-2, with 8 bases that match TRBD1. This CDR3 contains 15 residues. J gave up 6 bases and V 1 base, and 10 bases lay outside the gene matches. Germline values: CDR1 DFQATT, CDR2 SNEGSKA (reference sequence). This chain's CDR3 is CSARARTGINHGYTF. In DNA form, the CDR3 reads TGCAGTGCTAGAGCCAGGACAGGGATTAATCATGGCTACACCTTC.

This clonotype was counted at least ten times. V and J are TRBV5-1 and TRBJ2-1; no clear D. Germline V gene data show CDR1 as SGHRS and CDR2 as YFSETQ. This CDR3 is 14 amino acids long. V was trimmed by 1 base and J by 4 bases, leaving 9 bases between them. CDR3 nucleotides: TGCGCCAGCAGCTTGAAATCCTCTTACAATGAGCAGTTCTTC. Translation: CASSLKSSYNEQFF.

This clonotype was recorded at least ten times. The chain joins TRBV3-1 to TRBJ1-4; 7 bases are shared with TRBD1. The CDR3 extends over 14 amino acids. CDR1 and CDR2 from the germline V gene are LGHDT and YNNKEL (reference sequence). With V trimmed by 3 bases and J by 6 bases, 4 bases remained unmatched. This CDR3 reads CASSHRTGHEKLFF. CDR3 sequence (DNA): TGTGCCAGCAGCCATAGGACAGGTCATGAAAAACTGTTTTTT.

This clonotype was recorded many times. The rearrangement joins TRBV6-6 to TRBJ2-3; TRBD1 agrees at 9 bases. Trimming removed 7 bases from V and 1 base from J; junction bases left unmatched: 6. The CDR3 has 15 amino acids. In germline, CDR1 is MNHNY, CDR2 SVGAGI (reference sequence). The CDR3 DNA follows: TGTGCCAGCACCATCACAGGGGGCGGCACAGATACGCAGTATTTT. Translated: CASTITGGGTDTQYF.

This clonotype came up many times. The V call is TRBV6-5, the J call TRBJ2-1; 9 bases line up with TRBD1. The CDR3 loop spans 16 amino acids. The V segment lost 4 bases and the J segment 5 bases; nucleotides outside the gene matches: 9. Looked up from germline, CDR1 is MNHEY and CDR2 is SVGAGI. CDR3 region: CASSFEQGARNNEQFF. In nucleotides, the CDR3 is TGTGCCAGCAGTTTTGAACAGGGGGCCAGGAACAATGAGCAGTTCTTC.

The chain uses TRBV15 and TRBJ1-4; 7 bases map to TRBD1. The germline V gene has CDR1 LNHNV and CDR2 YYDKDF (reference sequence). V trimming: 1 base; J trimming: 2 bases; junction bases outside the gene matches: 1. The CDR3 sequence is 15 residues long. In DNA, the CDR3 is TGTGCCACCAGCAGAGTGGGACAGACTAATGAAAAACTGTTTTTT. Translating gives CATSRVGQTNEKLFF.

This clonotype was counted ten times or more. The CDR3: CASSPPEQTNYGYTF. The CDR3 region has the DNA TGTGCCAGCTCACCACCGGAGCAGACTAACTATGGCTACACCTTC. V and J are TRBV18 and TRBJ1-2; the D is unclear. CDR1 and CDR2 from the germline V gene are KGHSH and LQKENI. V gave up 0 bases and J gave up 0 bases, with 8 bases separating them. CDR3 size: 15 residues.

This clonotype was counted many times. V and J are TRBV7-9 and TRBJ1-1; D gene unclear. With 3 bases removed from V and 10 bases from J, the gap between germline ends came to 9 bases. CDR3 length equals 11 residues. Germline V gives CDR1 SEHNR, CDR2 FQNEAQ (reference sequence). The CDR3 protein is CASSFSISAFF. CDR3 nucleotides: TGTGCCAGCAGCTTTTCCATCTCAGCTTTCTTT.